These T cell receptor beta chains were read from a single sample in a study of shared clonotypes between healthy human individuals. Clones were read by immunoSEQ multiplex PCR, and TCRdb kept only the in-frame ones, dropping some. The sample has about 2.5 million clones; 80% to 95% are singletons. Specimen: naive CD4+ T cells from PBMCs. The receptors here all came from a man between 18 and 29 years old in good health. Some clones in this sample may be carry-over from other donors' samples. CDR3s include the opening cysteine and the closing phenylalanine or tryptophan. The D gene is left open where the match is weak. Where a row states a size, it is once, few, many or the class of an expanded clone; other rows omit it.

abundance: -
v_gene: TRBV19
j_gene: TRBJ2-7
d_gene: TRBD1
CDR3nt: TGTGCCAGTAGTAAGGGACAGGGACGAACCTACGAGCAGTACTTC
CDR3aa: CASSKGQGRTYEQYF

abundance: -
v_gene: TRBV7-3
j_gene: TRBJ2-1
d_gene: -
CDR3nt: TGTGCCAGCAGCCTCACAGGGACTTACTCCTACAATGAGCAGTTCTTC
CDR3aa: CASSLTGTYSYNEQFF

abundance: once
v_gene: TRBV7-9
j_gene: TRBJ2-1
d_gene: -
CDR3nt: TGTGCCAGCAGCTCAGGGGTGACGGGAGTTCGGTACAATGAGCAGTTCTTC
CDR3aa: CASSSGVTGVRYNEQFF

abundance: -
v_gene: TRBV11-1
j_gene: TRBJ2-7
d_gene: -
CDR3nt: TGTGCCAGCAGCCCGGGGAGGGGGAGCTCCTACGAGCAGTACTTC
CDR3aa: CASSPGRGSSYEQYF

abundance: -
v_gene: TRBV6-6
j_gene: TRBJ2-5
d_gene: -
CDR3nt: TGTGCCAGCAGTTACCCTAGTAGAAGTGGAGAGACCCAGTACTTC
CDR3aa: CASSYPSRSGETQYF

abundance: -
v_gene: TRBV7-3
j_gene: TRBJ1-2
d_gene: TRBD1
CDR3nt: TGTGCCAGCAGCTTAGTAGGGGGCGCGAGCTATGGCTACACCTTC
CDR3aa: CASSLVGGASYGYTF

abundance: -
v_gene: TRBV28
j_gene: TRBJ1-4
d_gene: TRBD1
CDR3nt: TGTGCCAGCAGCACTCGGACAGGGGCTGAAAAACTGTTTTTT
CDR3aa: CASSTRTGAEKLFF

abundance: -
v_gene: TRBV4-1
j_gene: TRBJ2-5
d_gene: TRBD1
CDR3nt: TGCGCCAGCAGCCAGATAGTATTCGGACAGGGGTCAGAGACCCAGTACTTC
CDR3aa: CASSQIVFGQGSETQYF

abundance: -
v_gene: TRBV2
j_gene: TRBJ1-4
d_gene: TRBD1
CDR3nt: TGTGCCAGCAGGTGGGGACAGATGATCTCAACTAATGAAAAACTGTTTTTT
CDR3aa: CASRWGQMISTNEKLFF

abundance: -
v_gene: TRBV7-8
j_gene: TRBJ2-3
d_gene: TRBD2
CDR3nt: TGTGCCAGCAGCTTAGGGAGCGGGGGGAGCACAGATACGCAGTATTTT
CDR3aa: CASSLGSGGSTDTQYF

abundance: -
v_gene: TRBV5-4
j_gene: TRBJ1-6
d_gene: TRBD1
CDR3nt: TGTGCCAGCAGCTCGAGGACAGGGGCGGGTTCACCCCTCCACTTT
CDR3aa: CASSSRTGAGSPLHF

abundance: -
v_gene: TRBV4-1
j_gene: TRBJ2-7
d_gene: -
CDR3nt: TGCGCCAGCAGCCAAGTCATCAGGGGCCCTCCCTCCTACGAGCAGTACTTC
CDR3aa: CASSQVIRGPPSYEQYF

abundance: -
v_gene: TRBV9
j_gene: TRBJ1-4
d_gene: TRBD1
CDR3nt: TGTGCCAGCAGCCCAGGACAGGGGGTGGGACGCGAAAAACTGTTTTTT
CDR3aa: CASSPGQGVGREKLFF

abundance: -
v_gene: TRBV18
j_gene: TRBJ2-4
d_gene: -
CDR3nt: TGTGCCAGCTCACCGGACCTGGGGGCCAAAAACATTCAGTACTTC
CDR3aa: CASSPDLGAKNIQYF

abundance: -
v_gene: TRBV10-3
j_gene: TRBJ1-1
d_gene: -
CDR3nt: TGTGCCAATCGACAGCAAGTGAACACTGAAGCTTTCTTT
CDR3aa: CANRQQVNTEAFF

abundance: -
v_gene: TRBV11-3
j_gene: TRBJ2-3
d_gene: TRBD2
CDR3nt: TGTGCCAGCAGCTTAGGCTGGCGGGAGGGCCCAGATACGCAGTATTTT
CDR3aa: CASSLGWREGPDTQYF

abundance: once
v_gene: TRBV6-1
j_gene: TRBJ2-1
d_gene: -
CDR3nt: TGTGCCAGCACGTGGGGGAGCTCCTACAATGAGCAGTTCTTC
CDR3aa: CASTWGSSYNEQFF

abundance: -
v_gene: TRBV30
j_gene: TRBJ1-6
d_gene: -
CDR3nt: TGTGCCTGGAACCCCAGGAGGGGGGTAGGTCGATTTTCACCCCTCCACTTT
CDR3aa: CAWNPRRGVGRFSPLHF

abundance: -
v_gene: TRBV7-8
j_gene: TRBJ2-7
d_gene: -
CDR3nt: TGTGCCAGCAGCTCCAGAGGGCGTTTGGAGCAGTACTTC
CDR3aa: CASSSRGRLEQYF

abundance: -
v_gene: TRBV6-5
j_gene: TRBJ2-1
d_gene: TRBD1
CDR3nt: TGTGCCAGTCGGGACAGTTCATCCTACAATGAGCAGTTCTTC
CDR3aa: CASRDSSSYNEQFF

abundance: -
v_gene: TRBV9
j_gene: TRBJ2-5
d_gene: -
CDR3nt: TGTGCCAGCAGCGTAGGGGCAGACCAAGAGACCCAGTACTTC
CDR3aa: CASSVGADQETQYF

abundance: -
v_gene: TRBV5-6
j_gene: TRBJ2-7
d_gene: TRBD1
CDR3nt: TGTGCCAGCAGCTTGGGCGGGCAGGGGGCCTACGAGCAGTACTTC
CDR3aa: CASSLGGQGAYEQYF

abundance: -
v_gene: TRBV10-3
j_gene: TRBJ2-7
d_gene: -
CDR3nt: TGTGCCACGGGCCGCCTTTTGGACGAGCAGTACTTC
CDR3aa: CATGRLLDEQYF

abundance: -
v_gene: TRBV29-1
j_gene: TRBJ2-7
d_gene: TRBD2
CDR3nt: TGCAGCGTTCAAAAGGGTATGCCGGGAGGTTACGAGCAGTACTTC
CDR3aa: CSVQKGMPGGYEQYF

abundance: -
v_gene: TRBV28
j_gene: TRBJ2-2
d_gene: -
CDR3nt: TGTGCCAGCAGTCAGGGGGGACACACCACCGGGGAGCTGTTTTTT
CDR3aa: CASSQGGHTTGELFF

abundance: -
v_gene: TRBV6-5
j_gene: TRBJ1-5
d_gene: -
CDR3nt: TGTGCCAGCAGTTTTAACGGGAACGCTCAGCCCCAGCATTTT
CDR3aa: CASSFNGNAQPQHF

abundance: -
v_gene: TRBV6-1
j_gene: TRBJ2-7
d_gene: TRBD1
CDR3nt: TGTGCCAGCAAACCGTTAGGGGGCGCCTCCTACGAGCAGTACTTC
CDR3aa: CASKPLGGASYEQYF

abundance: -
v_gene: TRBV6-5
j_gene: TRBJ2-1
d_gene: TRBD1
CDR3nt: TGTGCCAGCTGCCCCGGGACAGCGGCTTTCAATGAGCAGTTCTTC
CDR3aa: CASCPGTAAFNEQFF

abundance: -
v_gene: TRBV28
j_gene: TRBJ1-4
d_gene: TRBD1
CDR3nt: TGTGCCAGCAGCCTCAGGGGGGTTACTGAAAAACTGTTTTTT
CDR3aa: CASSLRGVTEKLFF

abundance: once
v_gene: TRBV7-3
j_gene: TRBJ2-1
d_gene: -
CDR3nt: TGTGCCAGCAGCTTAATGGGAGGTTTCGCCAATGAGCAGTTCTTC
CDR3aa: CASSLMGGFANEQFF

abundance: -
v_gene: TRBV11-2
j_gene: TRBJ2-1
d_gene: TRBD2
CDR3nt: TGTGCCAGCAGCTTATGGGAGCGGGACCTCAATGAGCAGTTCTTC
CDR3aa: CASSLWERDLNEQFF

abundance: -
v_gene: TRBV28
j_gene: TRBJ1-5
d_gene: -
CDR3nt: TGTGCCAGCAGGAGACCAGGGGCGGTAGACCAGCCCCAGCATTTT
CDR3aa: CASRRPGAVDQPQHF

abundance: -
v_gene: TRBV5-1
j_gene: TRBJ2-1
d_gene: -
CDR3nt: TGCGCCAGCAGCTTGGCGCTAGCAGACTACAATGAGCAGTTCTTC
CDR3aa: CASSLALADYNEQFF

abundance: -
v_gene: TRBV2
j_gene: TRBJ2-1
d_gene: TRBD2
CDR3nt: TGTGCCAGCGGCCCCTCTAGCGGGAGGGCCAATGAGCAGTTCTTC
CDR3aa: CASGPSSGRANEQFF

abundance: -
v_gene: TRBV12-5
j_gene: TRBJ2-2
d_gene: -
CDR3nt: TGTGCTAGTGGCCAGCAGGGTGTGGCCGGGGAGCTGTTTTTT
CDR3aa: CASGQQGVAGELFF

abundance: -
v_gene: TRBV7-9
j_gene: TRBJ1-2
d_gene: TRBD1
CDR3nt: TGTGCCAGCAGCCCGCGTCGACAGGGGACGTCCTATGGCTACACCTTC
CDR3aa: CASSPRRQGTSYGYTF

abundance: -
v_gene: TRBV7-9
j_gene: TRBJ2-7
d_gene: TRBD2
CDR3nt: TGTGCCAGCAGCTTAGGGAGCGGGAGCTCCTACGAGCAGTACTTC
CDR3aa: CASSLGSGSSYEQYF

abundance: -
v_gene: TRBV5-4
j_gene: TRBJ2-2
d_gene: TRBD1
CDR3nt: TGTGCCAGCAGCCCAGGGGGCGGCGGCGGGGAGCTGTTTTTT
CDR3aa: CASSPGGGGGELFF

abundance: -
v_gene: TRBV27
j_gene: TRBJ2-7
d_gene: -
CDR3nt: TGTGCCAGCAGTTTTGATCAGAGGACTGGAACCCGCGACGAGCAGTACTTC
CDR3aa: CASSFDQRTGTRDEQYF

abundance: -
v_gene: TRBV6-5
j_gene: TRBJ1-1
d_gene: -
CDR3nt: TGTGCCAGCAGTTCGAGGCACCGTAACGGCGCTGAAGCTTTCTTT
CDR3aa: CASSSRHRNGAEAFF

abundance: -
v_gene: TRBV7-2
j_gene: TRBJ2-7
d_gene: -
CDR3nt: TGTGCCAGCAGCTACCAGACGGGACCCTCCTACGAGCAGTACTTC
CDR3aa: CASSYQTGPSYEQYF

abundance: -
v_gene: TRBV5-1
j_gene: TRBJ2-1
d_gene: -
CDR3nt: TGCGCCAGCAGCTTGGAGTGGGGCAATGAGCAGTTCTTC
CDR3aa: CASSLEWGNEQFF

abundance: -
v_gene: TRBV18
j_gene: TRBJ1-1
d_gene: -
CDR3nt: TGTGCCAGCTCACCGGAGGCGGCTGAAGCTTTCTTT
CDR3aa: CASSPEAAEAFF

abundance: once
v_gene: TRBV6-1
j_gene: TRBJ1-1
d_gene: -
CDR3nt: TGTGCCAGCAGTGAAAGCGTAGGAGGGGACACTGAAGCTTTCTTT
CDR3aa: CASSESVGGDTEAFF

abundance: -
v_gene: TRBV30
j_gene: TRBJ1-4
d_gene: -
CDR3nt: TGTGCCTGGAGTGTACTCGGATTGGAACTGTTTTTT
CDR3aa: CAWSVLGLELFF

abundance: -
v_gene: TRBV7-2
j_gene: TRBJ1-4
d_gene: TRBD1
CDR3nt: TGTGCCAGCAGCTCAACCAAAGGGGGCACTAATGAAAAACTGTTTTTT
CDR3aa: CASSSTKGGTNEKLFF

abundance: -
v_gene: TRBV6-6
j_gene: TRBJ2-3
d_gene: TRBD2
CDR3nt: TGTGCCAGCAGTCGACTAGCGGGCACAGATACGCAGTATTTT
CDR3aa: CASSRLAGTDTQYF

abundance: -
v_gene: TRBV10-3
j_gene: TRBJ1-5
d_gene: -
CDR3nt: TGTGCCATCAGTGACAGGGGAGGAAATCAGCCCCAGCATTTT
CDR3aa: CAISDRGGNQPQHF

abundance: once
v_gene: TRBV10-3
j_gene: TRBJ1-4
d_gene: -
CDR3nt: TGTGCCACCCAATTTGCAACTAATGAAAAACTGTTTTTT
CDR3aa: CATQFATNEKLFF

abundance: -
v_gene: TRBV27
j_gene: TRBJ2-7
d_gene: -
CDR3nt: TGTGCCAGCGGGAGTTGGTCCTACGAGCAGTACTTC
CDR3aa: CASGSWSYEQYF

abundance: -
v_gene: TRBV30
j_gene: TRBJ1-1
d_gene: TRBD1
CDR3nt: TGTGCCTGGAGTGCGACAGGGGGTTGGACTGAAGCTTTCTTT
CDR3aa: CAWSATGGWTEAFF

abundance: -
v_gene: TRBV7-2
j_gene: TRBJ2-7
d_gene: TRBD1
CDR3nt: TGTGCCAGCAGCTTGGGACAGGCGGTCTACGAGCAGTACTTC
CDR3aa: CASSLGQAVYEQYF

abundance: -
v_gene: TRBV6-5
j_gene: TRBJ1-1
d_gene: -
CDR3nt: TGTGCCAGCAGTTACGGCAGGGCGCGGACTGAAGCTTTCTTT
CDR3aa: CASSYGRARTEAFF

abundance: -
v_gene: TRBV7-9
j_gene: TRBJ1-1
d_gene: -
CDR3nt: TGTGCCAGCAGCCCCCGGATGGTAGGGACGGACACTGAAGCTTTCTTT
CDR3aa: CASSPRMVGTDTEAFF

abundance: -
v_gene: TRBV21-1
j_gene: TRBJ2-7
d_gene: -
CDR3nt: TGTGCCAGCAGCAAAAAAGGGCCAGGACTAGCGGGAGGGCATTGGTCCTACGAGCAGTACTTC
CDR3aa: CASSKKGPGLAGGHWSYEQYF

abundance: few
v_gene: TRBV4-1
j_gene: TRBJ1-1
d_gene: TRBD1
CDR3nt: TGCGCCAGCAGCCAAAAAGACAGGGTAACTGAAGCTTTCTTT
CDR3aa: CASSQKDRVTEAFF

abundance: -
v_gene: TRBV18
j_gene: TRBJ1-2
d_gene: -
CDR3nt: TGTGCCAGCTCACCAACTCCTACAGGGAACTATGGCTACACCTTC
CDR3aa: CASSPTPTGNYGYTF

abundance: -
v_gene: TRBV27
j_gene: TRBJ2-1
d_gene: TRBD2
CDR3nt: TGTGCCAGCGCGACTAGCGGGCTCTACAATGAGCAGTTCTTC
CDR3aa: CASATSGLYNEQFF

abundance: -
v_gene: TRBV18
j_gene: TRBJ2-7
d_gene: -
CDR3nt: TGTGCCAGCTCACCACGGACAGATCACTACGAGCAGTACTTC
CDR3aa: CASSPRTDHYEQYF